This TCR beta chain was recorded in a study of identical twins. Germline V gene data show CDR1 as DFQATT and CDR2 as SNEGSKA (reference sequence). Trimming pared 6 bases from V and 2 bases from J, leaving 19 bases between. The CDR3 runs to 15 residues. This clonotype showed up just a few times. TCRdb processed the 5' RACE reads anew with MiXCR; each CDR3 protein has one entry. The data hold 250,000 or so distinct CDR3 sequences, with roughly an eighth observed a single time. The same sample was also used in a study of yellow fever vaccine responses in identical twins.

Sequenced input: memory (CD45RO+) T cells sorted from blood. The chain is built from TRBV20-1 and TRBJ2-5; D possibly corresponds to TRBD1 (5 bases). The origin of this receptor is a woman younger than 35 in good health. Written as DNA, the CDR3 is TGCAGTGCGCGAGGACACCTGGGGCCACAAGAGACCCAGTACTTC. It translates to CSARGHLGPQETQYF.